Many counts were recorded for the clone carrying this TCR beta chain. V dropped 0 bases and J dropped 5 bases, with 7 bases sitting between them. CDR3 length equals 13 residues. CDR1 and CDR2 from the germline V gene are LGHNA and YSLEER. TCRdb called the 5' RACE reads again in MiXCR, with one record for every CDR3 protein. The sample lists 300,000 to 350,000 distinct CDR3 sequences, 10% to 15% occurring once. The data derive from a study of T-cell memory formation after mild COVID-19. The material sequenced was PBMCs or a T cell subset sorted from them (not recorded which). The chain recombines TRBV4-3 with TRBJ2-5, with D hard to call. This receptor was taken from a man between 18 and 35 years old who had mild COVID-19 (a few samples of this study predate the infection). Cell type and time point are not known. The CDR3 loop is CASSQDPWETQYF. CDR3 in DNA: TGCGCCAGCAGCCAAGATCCGTGGGAGACCCAGTACTTC.